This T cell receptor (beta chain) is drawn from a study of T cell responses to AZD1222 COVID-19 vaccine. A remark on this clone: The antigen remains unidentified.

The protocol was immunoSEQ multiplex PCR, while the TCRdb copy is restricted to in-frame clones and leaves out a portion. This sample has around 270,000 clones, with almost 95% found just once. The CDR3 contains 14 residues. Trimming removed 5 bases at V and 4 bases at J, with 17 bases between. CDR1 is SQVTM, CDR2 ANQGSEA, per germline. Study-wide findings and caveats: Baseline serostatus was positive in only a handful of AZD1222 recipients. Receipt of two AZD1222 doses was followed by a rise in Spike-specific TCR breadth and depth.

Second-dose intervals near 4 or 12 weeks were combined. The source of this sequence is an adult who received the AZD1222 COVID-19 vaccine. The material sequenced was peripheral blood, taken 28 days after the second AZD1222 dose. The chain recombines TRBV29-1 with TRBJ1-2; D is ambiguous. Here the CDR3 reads CSVSPGREVYGYTF. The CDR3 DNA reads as TGCAGCGTTTCCCCGGGAAGGGAGGTCTATGGCTACACCTTC.